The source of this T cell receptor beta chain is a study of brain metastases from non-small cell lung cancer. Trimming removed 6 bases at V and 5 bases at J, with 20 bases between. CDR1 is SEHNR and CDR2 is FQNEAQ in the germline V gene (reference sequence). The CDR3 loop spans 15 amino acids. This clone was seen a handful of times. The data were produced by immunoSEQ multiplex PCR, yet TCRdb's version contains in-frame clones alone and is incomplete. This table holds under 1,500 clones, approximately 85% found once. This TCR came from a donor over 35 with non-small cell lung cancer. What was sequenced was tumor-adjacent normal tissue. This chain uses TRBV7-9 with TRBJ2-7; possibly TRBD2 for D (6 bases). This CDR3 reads CASSSRDLGIDEQYF. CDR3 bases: TGTGCCAGCAGTTCCCGGGACTTGGGGATTGACGAGCAGTACTTC.